This T cell receptor beta chain was identified during a study of cytomegalovirus exposure and HLA in healthy donors. Study-wide results and limits: Both high specificity and high sensitivity reportedly marked the classifier's diagnosis of cytomegalovirus status.

This clone came up a few times. The antigen is undetermined. The PCR contained 60 Vbeta and 13 Jbeta primers. Only in-frame clones appear in the TCRdb table, and some are missing; sequencing was by immunoSEQ multiplex PCR. Seen here are some 130,000 clones, roughly three quarters observed once, and the top ten hold 2%. This CDR3 contains 17 residues. The germline gives CDR1 SGHRS, CDR2 YFSETQ. V shed 2 bases and J 5 bases; nucleotides not matched to a gene: 7. The rearrangement joins TRBV5-1 to TRBJ2-5; 15 bases fit TRBD2. The sequencing sample was made of PBMCs. The receptor's source is a man under 40 in good health and CMV-seronegative. The chain's CDR3 is CASSFQGLAGGGETQYF. The CDR3 DNA follows: TGCGCCAGCAGCTTCCAGGGACTAGCGGGAGGCGGTGAGACCCAGTACTTC.